Listed below are T cell receptor beta chains from one sample, sequenced in a study of T cells in Graves' hyperthyroidism and ophthalmopathy. TCRdb re-called the multiplex PCR reads through MiXCR, storing one row per CDR3 protein. The sample yields approximately 490,000 distinct CDR3 sequences, around a fifth seen once. What was sequenced was blood. The receptors stem from a woman aged 70 to 79 with Graves' ophthalmopathy. The CDR3 runs from the conserved cysteine through the conserved F or W. The D gene is left open where the match is weak. A clone size is listed for some rows: how often the clone was seen (once, few, many), or a class if it is expanded.

j_gene: TRBJ1-1; v_gene: TRBV11-1; d_gene: NA; abundance: many; CDR3nt: TGTGCCAGCAGCTGGGGGGGCTTTGAAGCTTTCTTT; CDR3aa: CASSWGGFEAFF
j_gene: TRBJ2-7; v_gene: TRBV11-2; d_gene: NA; abundance: many; CDR3nt: TGTGCCAGCAGCTTAGTCAGCAATCAGCAGTACTTC; CDR3aa: CASSLVSNQQYF
j_gene: TRBJ2-3; v_gene: TRBV11-2; d_gene: NA; abundance: NA; CDR3nt: TGTGCCAGCAGCCCCAACGTCGGGGAGTCTACAGATACGCAGTATTTT; CDR3aa: CASSPNVGESTDTQYF
j_gene: TRBJ2-2; v_gene: TRBV11-2; d_gene: TRBD2; abundance: NA; CDR3nt: TGTGCCAGCAGGACGGGACTAGCGGCGAACACCGGGGAGCTGTTTTTT; CDR3aa: CASRTGLAANTGELFF
j_gene: TRBJ1-1; v_gene: TRBV12-3/TRBV12-4; d_gene: NA; abundance: many; CDR3nt: TGTGCCAGCAGTATGACACAGGGAAGCCGGACTGAAGCTTTCTTT; CDR3aa: CASSMTQGSRTEAFF
j_gene: TRBJ2-4; v_gene: TRBV6-1; d_gene: NA; abundance: NA; CDR3nt: TGTGCCAGCAGTGAAGTTAAAGGCAGGGGAGAAAACATTCAGTACTTC; CDR3aa: CASSEVKGRGENIQYF
j_gene: TRBJ2-2; v_gene: TRBV10-3; d_gene: TRBD2; abundance: NA; CDR3nt: TGTGCCATCAGACTAGCGGGAGCTGGGGACACCGGGGAGCTGTTTTTT; CDR3aa: CAIRLAGAGDTGELFF
j_gene: TRBJ1-6; v_gene: TRBV12-3/TRBV12-4; d_gene: NA; abundance: few; CDR3nt: TGTGCCAGCAAATTGGACTCCTATAATTCACCCCTCCACTTT; CDR3aa: CASKLDSYNSPLHF
j_gene: TRBJ2-5; v_gene: TRBV19; d_gene: TRBD1; abundance: NA; CDR3nt: TGTGCCAGTAGTGAGGGGGCGGCATCAGAGACCCAGTACTTC; CDR3aa: CASSEGAASETQYF
j_gene: TRBJ1-3; v_gene: TRBV29-1; d_gene: NA; abundance: NA; CDR3nt: TGCAGCGTTGGATTCAATGGAAACACCATATATTTT; CDR3aa: CSVGFNGNTIYF
j_gene: TRBJ2-3; v_gene: TRBV5-1; d_gene: TRBD2; abundance: many; CDR3nt: TGCGCCAGCAGTGTAGCGGGAGTGGATACGCAGTATTTT; CDR3aa: CASSVAGVDTQYF
j_gene: TRBJ2-5; v_gene: TRBV19; d_gene: NA; abundance: few; CDR3nt: TGTGCCAGTAGTCGGACGGGGACAAAAGAGACCCAGTACTTC; CDR3aa: CASSRTGTKETQYF
j_gene: TRBJ2-1; v_gene: TRBV4-1; d_gene: NA; abundance: NA; CDR3nt: TGCGCCAGCAGCCAAGACCCTGGGAGAAGCTCCTACAATGAGCAGTTCTTC; CDR3aa: CASSQDPGRSSYNEQFF
j_gene: TRBJ2-3; v_gene: TRBV5-6; d_gene: TRBD1; abundance: few; CDR3nt: TGTGCCAGCAGCCCCCGACAGGGGGTAAGCACAGATACGCAGTATTTT; CDR3aa: CASSPRQGVSTDTQYF
j_gene: TRBJ2-5; v_gene: TRBV11-2; d_gene: NA; abundance: many; CDR3nt: TGTGCCAGCAGCTTAGTCAGGGAAGAGACCCAGTACTTC; CDR3aa: CASSLVREETQYF
j_gene: TRBJ2-1; v_gene: TRBV20-1; d_gene: NA; abundance: few; CDR3nt: TGCAGTGCTAGAAAACTAGGACCCGGGCGGAATGAGCAGTTCTTC; CDR3aa: CSARKLGPGRNEQFF
j_gene: TRBJ1-2; v_gene: TRBV28; d_gene: TRBD1; abundance: NA; CDR3nt: TGTGCCAGCAGTCCAGGGACAGTCCTGGAGTACGGCTACACCTTC; CDR3aa: CASSPGTVLEYGYTF
j_gene: TRBJ1-6; v_gene: TRBV27; d_gene: NA; abundance: NA; CDR3nt: TGTGCCAGCAGTTTAGAGGCAGGGGTTCTGGCACCCCTCCACTTT; CDR3aa: CASSLEAGVLAPLHF
j_gene: TRBJ2-1; v_gene: TRBV20-1; d_gene: TRBD1; abundance: NA; CDR3nt: TGCAGTGCTTCCCCCGGGACAGGGGGCAATGAGCAGTTCTTC; CDR3aa: CSASPGTGGNEQFF
j_gene: TRBJ1-6; v_gene: TRBV28; d_gene: TRBD1; abundance: once; CDR3nt: TGTGCCACCCGGACAGGGTATAATAATTCACCCCTCCACTTT; CDR3aa: CATRTGYNNSPLHF